Here is one T cell receptor beta chain with its context. Germline CDR1 reads MNHEY; CDR2 reads SMNVEV (reference sequence). The CDR3 spans 15 residues. Trimming left V 10 bases short and J 0 bases short, with 13 bases between. Deep TCR-beta sequencing used DNA from uncultured naive and memory CD4+ T cells. The assay was immunoSEQ multiplex PCR, and TCRdb's table has in-frame clones only and misses some. The sample consists of around 65,000 clones, about 89% of them appearing once. This specimen belongs to a study of CD4 T cells in relation to SARS-CoV-2 and coronaviruses. Unexposed donor CD4+ T cells date from about 2011-2018, before the COVID-19 pandemic.

Sequenced sample: memory CD4+ T cells from PBMCs. The sequence derives from a human donor in good health. This chain connects TRBV27 to TRBJ2-6; D not resolved. The CDR3 region is CATLTPSSGANVLTF. CDR3 nucleotide sequence: TGTGCCACCCTCACTCCCTCCTCTGGGGCCAACGTCCTGACTTTC.